This T cell receptor (beta chain) is from a study of blood T cell repertoires in COVID-19. Turning to the study itself: Collection of acute and convalescent COVID-19 samples took place in the United States, Italy and Spain.

Those who participated ranged in age from about 18 to 89 years and resided in 24 US areas. Per the original methods: Quantification of nucleated cells was approximated via reference gene primer amplification. Generated by immunoSEQ multiplex PCR, the TCRdb table keeps only in-frame clones and is missing some. The V and J calls and clone size come from that table; D and trimming were worked out from the DNA. This sample has roughly 240,000 clones, with about 84% found just once. The clonotype was recovered from a woman aged 45-60 years who had recovered from COVID-19. The material sequenced was PBMCs or T cells enriched from blood (not recorded which).

The CDR3 is CATSETGLAGAYEQYF. Written as DNA, the CDR3 is TGTGCCACCAGTGAGACTGGACTAGCGGGAGCCTACGAGCAGTACTTC. The V call is TRBV24-1, the J call TRBJ2-7; 13 bases match TRBD2. The CDR3 runs to 16 residues. V lost 4 bases and J lost 2; bases outside the gene matches: 4. Germline V gene data show CDR1 as KGHDR and CDR2 as SFDVKD.